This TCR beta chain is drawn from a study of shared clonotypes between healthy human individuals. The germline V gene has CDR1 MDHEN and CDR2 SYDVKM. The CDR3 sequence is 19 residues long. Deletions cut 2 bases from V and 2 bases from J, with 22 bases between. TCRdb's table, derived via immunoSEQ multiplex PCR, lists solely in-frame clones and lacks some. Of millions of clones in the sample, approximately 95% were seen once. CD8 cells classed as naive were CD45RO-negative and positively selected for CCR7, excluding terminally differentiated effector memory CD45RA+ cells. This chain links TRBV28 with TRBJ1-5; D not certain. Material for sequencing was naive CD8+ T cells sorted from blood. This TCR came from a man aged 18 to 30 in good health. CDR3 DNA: TGTGCCAGCAGTTTAACGCCACCGGGCCTCATTGGGGGCAATCAGCCCCAGCATTTT. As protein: CASSLTPPGLIGGNQPQHF.